The rows below give T cell receptor beta chains drawn from one sample of a study of identifying expanded T cells in peripheral blood. Data came from immunoSEQ multiplex PCR; TCRdb stores just in-frame clones and leaves some out. Of more than 55,000 clones in the sample, approximately 87% were seen once. Material: blood. The receptors stem from a person aged 18 to 69 in good health. Each CDR3 is given with its conserved first and last residue. Each record gives: D gene, V gene, J gene, CDR3 protein, CDR3 DNA. D genes are given only for firm matches.

>TRBD1|TRBV5-6|TRBJ2-7
CASNLGGSLRDSSYEQYF
TGTGCCAGCAACCTAGGGGGCTCGTTGAGGGACAGTTCCTACGAGCAGTACTTC
>.|TRBV5-5|TRBJ2-5
CASSPAVQQETQYF
TGTGCCAGCAGCCCAGCGGTACAGCAAGAGACCCAGTACTTC
>.|TRBV30|TRBJ2-1
CAWRERGVGYNEQFF
TGTGCCTGGAGGGAACGGGGAGTAGGGTACAATGAGCAGTTCTTC
>.|TRBV19|TRBJ2-7
CASSINSPYEQYF
TGTGCCAGTAGTATAAATAGTCCTTACGAGCAGTACTTC
>.|TRBV9|TRBJ1-3
CASSVVGRGNTIYF
TGTGCCAGCAGCGTAGTGGGGCGCGGAAACACCATATATTTT
>TRBD1|TRBV5-8|TRBJ1-6
CASSSVDRVNNSPLHF
TGTGCCAGCAGCTCAGTCGACAGGGTGAATAATTCACCCCTCCACTTT
>TRBD1|TRBV11-2|TRBJ2-5
CASSFGQGTQETQYF
TGTGCCAGCAGCTTTGGACAGGGCACCCAAGAGACCCAGTACTTC
>.|TRBV30|TRBJ1-1
CAWSPGRWTEAFF
TGTGCCTGGAGTCCAGGGAGATGGACTGAAGCTTTCTTT
>.|TRBV5-1|TRBJ2-1
CASSSGTPRGYEQFF
TGCGCCAGCAGCTCCGGGACACCCCGAGGGTATGAGCAGTTCTTC
>TRBD1|TRBV7-9|TRBJ1-1
CASSLDRDRGTEAFF
TGTGCCAGCAGCTTGGACCGGGACAGGGGGACTGAAGCTTTCTTT
>.|TRBV4-3|TRBJ2-3
CASSQEGRGRDTQYF
TGCGCCAGCAGCCAAGAGGGTAGGGGCCGAGATACGCAGTATTTT